This T cell receptor (beta chain) was observed in a study of T cell repertoires in cytomegalovirus infection. This clonotype was counted a few times. Its antigen is not identified. In TCRdb, the reads were re-called with MiXCR into one record per CDR3 protein. The profile shows hundreds of thousands of distinct CDR3 sequences, around 32% of them singletons. CDR3 length: 12 amino acids. Trimming removed 2 bases from V and 6 bases from J, with 4 bases in between. Germline assignment: CDR1 SGHVS and CDR2 FNYEAQ. This receptor was identified in a human donor in good health (CMV status not recorded). Some clones in this sample may be carry-over from other donors' samples. Sequencing used cultured CD8+ T cells from PBMCs, obtained from culture after CMV antigen stimulation. The genes are TRBV7-6 and TRBJ2-2; D not certain. The CDR3 DNA follows: TGTGCCAGCAGCTTACAATCCGGGGAGCTGTTTTTT. Its translation: CASSLQSGELFF.